This T cell receptor (beta chain) was recorded in a study of Graves' ophthalmopathy and Graves' hyperthyroidism. Findings and limits, study-wide: Built on 13 signatures, a model told ophthalmopathy apart from stable hyperthyroidism with approximately 85% sensitivity and 75% to 82% specificity. Detection in blood was also observed for most expanded thyroid clonotypes above 0.001 frequency.

Ineligible for inclusion were patients with other autoimmune diseases, uncontrolled infections, pregnancy or lactation. Diagnosis relied on clinical symptoms, serum thyroxine, TRAb, thyroid ultrasound and orbital computed tomography. This clonotype was counted between two and nine times. Its antigen remains unknown. The authors amplified TCR beta CDR3 regions, and they did so from RNA transcripts for repertoire sequencing. The authors performed first-round RT-PCR with HTBI primers and then a second-round multiplex PCR. From the multiplex PCR reads, TCRdb called clonotypes with MiXCR, one entry per CDR3 protein. The sample lists around 1,200,000 distinct CDR3 sequences, less than 45% seen once, with around 10% in the top ten. This receptor was obtained from an adult man with Graves' hyperthyroidism. Source material: peripheral blood or thyroid tissue (not recorded which).

The CDR3 region is CASARGGLGGDTEAFF. As DNA, the CDR3 is TGTGCCAGCGCCCGAGGGGGACTGGGAGGTGACACTGAAGCTTTCTTT. This rearrangement joins TRBV6-1 to TRBJ1-1; perhaps TRBD1 as D (6 bases). The CDR3 contains 16 residues. The V end lost 8 bases, the J end lost 3 bases, and 22 bases lay between the germline ends. Germline lookup yields CDR1 MNHNS and CDR2 SASEGT.